This T cell receptor (beta chain) was observed in a study of OX40 agonist ivuxolimab in advanced cancers. On the study more broadly: Age averaged 60 years (range roughly 23 to 85), and about 86% were male. General observations from the study: Clonal expansion from baseline to week 6 occurred in both CD4+ and CD8+ T cells.

Generated by immunoSEQ multiplex PCR, the TCRdb table keeps only in-frame clones and is missing some. This sample has tens of thousands of clones; roughly 93% occur once, and the top ten carry about 0.32%. The CDR3 consists of 12 residues. Deletions cut 6 bases from V and 7 bases from J, with 15 bases between. Per germline, CDR1 SQVTM and CDR2 ANQGSEA. Comment on this clone: The antigen remains unidentified.

This clonotype was obtained from an adult with an advanced solid tumor such as melanoma, head and neck, liver or kidney cancer. The sample in question was CD4+ or CD8+ T cells sorted from blood, obtained in a trial of the OX40 agonist ivuxolimab. The V call is TRBV29-1, the J call TRBJ1-1; TRBD1 is a possible D gene (5 bases). The CDR3 region has the DNA TGCAGCGTCATGAAGGGGATGGGTGAAGCTTTCTTT. Translated, it gives CSVMKGMGEAFF. Variable domain in full (rest from reference TRBV29-1 and TRBJ1-1): SAVISQKPSRDICQRGTSLTIQCQVDSQVTMMFWYRQQPGQSLTLIATANQGSEATYESGFVIDKFPISRPNLTFSTLTVSNMSPEDSSIYLCSVMKGMGEAFFGQGTRLTVV.